This T cell receptor (beta chain) is drawn from a study of CD8+CD57+ T cells in acquired aplastic anemia. As for the study in general: CD4+ and CD8+ cells, once sorted, gave DNA averaging roughly 3.2 ug. Study-wide points: Patients had twenty-nine CD8+ CDR3 sequences in common with controls (the shared set).

Previously, flow cytometry had revealed CD8+CD57+ cell expansion in the patients chosen for sequencing. Trimming shortened V by 4 bases and J by 5 bases, and 6 bases separated the two germline ends. CDR3 length: 12 residues. Germline V gene sequence: CDR1 KGHDR, CDR2 SFDVKD. Genomic DNA constituted the template upon which TCR beta VDJ and CDR3 profiling was performed. In TCRdb, the reads were re-called with MiXCR into one record per CDR3 protein. The profile shows about 160,000 distinct CDR3 sequences, 40% to 55% of them singletons. This clonotype has only a few counts. Its antigen is not identified. The sequenced sample was sorted CD4+, CD8+, or CD8+CD57+ T cells (not recorded which) from PBMCs. The chain combines TRBV24-1 with TRBJ2-3; the D is unclear. This sequence was found in a human donor with aplastic anemia. The CDR3: CATSEVEDTQYF. For the CDR3, the DNA is TGTGCCACCAGTGAGGTTGAAGATACGCAGTATTTT.